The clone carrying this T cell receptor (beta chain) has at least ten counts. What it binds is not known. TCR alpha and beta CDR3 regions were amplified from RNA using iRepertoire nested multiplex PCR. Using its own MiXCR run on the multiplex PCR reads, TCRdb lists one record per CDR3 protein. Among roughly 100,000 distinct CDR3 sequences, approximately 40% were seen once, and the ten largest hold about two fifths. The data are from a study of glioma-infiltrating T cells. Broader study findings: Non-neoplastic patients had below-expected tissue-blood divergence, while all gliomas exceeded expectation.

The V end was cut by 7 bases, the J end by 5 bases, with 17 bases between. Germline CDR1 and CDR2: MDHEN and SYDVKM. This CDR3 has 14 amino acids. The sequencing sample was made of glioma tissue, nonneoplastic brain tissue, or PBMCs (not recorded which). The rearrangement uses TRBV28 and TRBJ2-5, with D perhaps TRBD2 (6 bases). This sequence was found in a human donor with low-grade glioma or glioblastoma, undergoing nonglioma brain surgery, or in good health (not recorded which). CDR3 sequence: CASNSQLAYETQYF. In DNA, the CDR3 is TGTGCCAGCAATTCCCAACTAGCTTATGAGACCCAGTACTTC.